This T cell receptor (beta chain) was profiled in a study of T cell clusters in autoimmune cytopenias. TRB was amplified from about 260 ng of peripheral blood genomic DNA per sample. In germline, CDR1 is MNHEY, CDR2 SVGAGI. The CDR3 has 14 amino acids. Multiplex touch-down PCR amplified TRB using TRB-A and TRB-B pools in one tube. From its re-call of the multiplex PCR reads, TCRdb lists each CDR3 protein once, without DNA. The table lists almost 15,000 distinct CDR3 sequences. The genes are TRBV6-5 and TRBJ1-2; TCRdb's D call of TRBD1 is untestable without DNA. The source of this sequence is a human donor with an autoimmune cytopenia or autoimmune hepatitis (not recorded which). Source material: peripheral blood. CDR3 protein: CASSYGAQPYGYTF.